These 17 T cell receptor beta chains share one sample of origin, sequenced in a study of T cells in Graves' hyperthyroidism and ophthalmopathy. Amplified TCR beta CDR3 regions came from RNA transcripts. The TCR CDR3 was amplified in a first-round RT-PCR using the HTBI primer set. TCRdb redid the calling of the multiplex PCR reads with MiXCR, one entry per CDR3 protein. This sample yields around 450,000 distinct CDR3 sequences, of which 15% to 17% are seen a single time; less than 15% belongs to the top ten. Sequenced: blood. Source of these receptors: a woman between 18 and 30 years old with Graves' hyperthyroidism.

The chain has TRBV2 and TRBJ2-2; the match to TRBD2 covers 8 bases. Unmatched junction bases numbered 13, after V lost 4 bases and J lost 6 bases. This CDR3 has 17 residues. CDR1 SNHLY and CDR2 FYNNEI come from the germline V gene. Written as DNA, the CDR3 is TGTGCCAGCAGTGCTATAAGAGCGGGAGTAGGTGCCGGGGAGCTGTTTTTT. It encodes CASSAIRAGVGAGELFF.

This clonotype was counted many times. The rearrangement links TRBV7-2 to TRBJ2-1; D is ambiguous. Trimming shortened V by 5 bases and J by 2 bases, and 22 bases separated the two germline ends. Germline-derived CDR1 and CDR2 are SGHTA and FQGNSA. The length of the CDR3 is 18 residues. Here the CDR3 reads CASSKNGHQKKPYNEQFF. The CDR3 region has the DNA TGTGCCAGCAGCAAGAACGGCCACCAAAAAAAGCCCTACAATGAGCAGTTCTTC.

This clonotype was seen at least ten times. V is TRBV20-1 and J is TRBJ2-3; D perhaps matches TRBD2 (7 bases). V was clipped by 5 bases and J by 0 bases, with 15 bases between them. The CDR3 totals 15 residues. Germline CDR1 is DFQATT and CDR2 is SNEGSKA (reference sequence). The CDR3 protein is CSAGGGSGSTDTQYF. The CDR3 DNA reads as TGCAGTGCTGGGGGGGGCAGCGGGAGCACAGATACGCAGTATTTT.

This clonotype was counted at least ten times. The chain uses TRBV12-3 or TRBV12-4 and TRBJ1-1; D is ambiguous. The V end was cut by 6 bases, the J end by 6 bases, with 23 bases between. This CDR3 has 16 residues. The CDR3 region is CASSSFADPLRAEAFF. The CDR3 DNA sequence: TGTGCCAGCAGCAGTTTTGCCGACCCACTTAGAGCTGAAGCTTTCTTT.

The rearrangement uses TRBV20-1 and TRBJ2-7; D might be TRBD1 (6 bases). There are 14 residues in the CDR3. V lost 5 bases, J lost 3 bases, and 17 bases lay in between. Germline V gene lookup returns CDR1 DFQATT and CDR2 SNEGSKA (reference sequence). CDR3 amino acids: CSAEGRAGVYEQYF. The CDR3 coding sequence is TGCAGTGCTGAGGGGCGGGCAGGGGTCTACGAGCAGTACTTC.

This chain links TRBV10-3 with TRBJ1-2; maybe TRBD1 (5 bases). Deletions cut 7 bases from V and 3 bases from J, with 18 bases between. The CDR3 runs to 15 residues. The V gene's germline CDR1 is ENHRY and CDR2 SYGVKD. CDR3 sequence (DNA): TGTGCCATCAAAGTGAACGGGGGATTGTACTATGGCTACACCTTC. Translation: CAIKVNGGLYYGYTF.

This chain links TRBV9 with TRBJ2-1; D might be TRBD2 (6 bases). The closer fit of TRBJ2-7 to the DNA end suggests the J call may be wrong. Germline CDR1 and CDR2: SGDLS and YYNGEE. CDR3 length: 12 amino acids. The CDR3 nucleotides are TGTGCCAGCATGCGGGATGGCAATGAGCAGTACTTC. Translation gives CASMRDGNEQYF.

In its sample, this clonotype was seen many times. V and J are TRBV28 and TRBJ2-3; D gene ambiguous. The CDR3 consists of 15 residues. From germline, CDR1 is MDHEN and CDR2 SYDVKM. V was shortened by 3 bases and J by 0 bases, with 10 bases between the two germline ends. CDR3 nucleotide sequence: TGTGCCAGCAGTTTGATGGCTACTAGCACAGATACGCAGTATTTT. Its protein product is CASSLMATSTDTQYF.

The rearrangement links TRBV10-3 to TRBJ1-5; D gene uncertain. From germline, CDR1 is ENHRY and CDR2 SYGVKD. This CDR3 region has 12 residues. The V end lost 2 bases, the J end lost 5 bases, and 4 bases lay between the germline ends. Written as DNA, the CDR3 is TGTGCCATCAGTGAGGGGGATCAGCCCCAGCATTTT. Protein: CAISEGDQPQHF.

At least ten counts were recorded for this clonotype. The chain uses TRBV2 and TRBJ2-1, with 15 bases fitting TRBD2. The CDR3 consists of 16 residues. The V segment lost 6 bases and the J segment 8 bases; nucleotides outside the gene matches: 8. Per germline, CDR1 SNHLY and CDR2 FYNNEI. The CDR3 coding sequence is TGTGCCAGCAGGCTACGGACTAGCGGGAGGGACGATGAGCAGTTCTTC. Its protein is CASRLRTSGRDDEQFF.

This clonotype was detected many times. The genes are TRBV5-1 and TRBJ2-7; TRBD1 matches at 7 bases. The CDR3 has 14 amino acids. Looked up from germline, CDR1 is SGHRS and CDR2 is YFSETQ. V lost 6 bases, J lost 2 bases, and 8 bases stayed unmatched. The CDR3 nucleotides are TGCGCCAGCACTCCTGGGACAGAAACCTACGAGCAGTACTTC. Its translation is CASTPGTETYEQYF.

The CDR3 DNA sequence: TGTGCCACCAGCCCGGACGGAATCTATGGCTACACCTTC. Translating gives CATSPDGIYGYTF. This chain uses TRBV15 with TRBJ1-2; D is unresolved. V shed 5 bases and J shed 4 bases, with 11 bases lying between them. CDR1 is LNHNV and CDR2 is YYDKDF in the germline V gene (reference sequence). The CDR3 runs 13 residues.

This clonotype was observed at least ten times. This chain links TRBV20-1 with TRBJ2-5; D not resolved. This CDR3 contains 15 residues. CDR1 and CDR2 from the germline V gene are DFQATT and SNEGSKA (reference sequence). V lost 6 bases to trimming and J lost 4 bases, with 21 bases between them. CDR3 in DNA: TGCAGTGCAGGCGCTCTAAGAGCACAAGGAGAGACCCAGTACTTC. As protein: CSAGALRAQGETQYF.

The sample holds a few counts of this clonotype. CDR3 protein: CASSGSGGVHNEQFF. The CDR3 nucleotides are TGTGCCAGCAGCGGGTCAGGGGGCGTCCACAATGAGCAGTTCTTC. The chain links TRBV7-8 to TRBJ2-1, with TRBD1 identical over 8 bases. Germline trimming cut 5 bases from V and 5 bases from J; bases unmatched to any gene: 8. The CDR3 length is 15 residues. CDR1 is SGHVS, CDR2 FQNEAQ, per germline.

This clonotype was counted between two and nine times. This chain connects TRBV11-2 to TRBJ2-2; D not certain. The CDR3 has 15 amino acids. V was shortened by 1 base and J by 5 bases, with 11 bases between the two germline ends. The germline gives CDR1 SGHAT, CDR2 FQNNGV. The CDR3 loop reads CASSLGSYGTGELFF. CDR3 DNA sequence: TGTGCCAGCAGCTTAGGATCTTATGGTACCGGGGAGCTGTTTTTT.

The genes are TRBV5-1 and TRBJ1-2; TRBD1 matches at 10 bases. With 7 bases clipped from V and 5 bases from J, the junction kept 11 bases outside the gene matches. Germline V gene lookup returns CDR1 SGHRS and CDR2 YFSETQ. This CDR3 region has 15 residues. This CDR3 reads CASRQPGQGIYGYTF. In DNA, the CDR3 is TGCGCCAGCCGTCAACCGGGACAGGGGATATATGGCTACACCTTC.

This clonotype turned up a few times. CDR3 bases: TGCAGTGCTAGAGATTTGGGACAGGGGGTGGAAAACTATGGCTACACCTTC. This encodes CSARDLGQGVENYGYTF. V gene TRBV20-1 combines with J gene TRBJ1-2; 11 bases match TRBD1. The CDR3 totals 17 residues. Germline CDR1 is DFQATT and CDR2 is SNEGSKA (reference sequence). The V segment lost 0 bases and the J segment 2 bases; nucleotides outside the gene matches: 8.